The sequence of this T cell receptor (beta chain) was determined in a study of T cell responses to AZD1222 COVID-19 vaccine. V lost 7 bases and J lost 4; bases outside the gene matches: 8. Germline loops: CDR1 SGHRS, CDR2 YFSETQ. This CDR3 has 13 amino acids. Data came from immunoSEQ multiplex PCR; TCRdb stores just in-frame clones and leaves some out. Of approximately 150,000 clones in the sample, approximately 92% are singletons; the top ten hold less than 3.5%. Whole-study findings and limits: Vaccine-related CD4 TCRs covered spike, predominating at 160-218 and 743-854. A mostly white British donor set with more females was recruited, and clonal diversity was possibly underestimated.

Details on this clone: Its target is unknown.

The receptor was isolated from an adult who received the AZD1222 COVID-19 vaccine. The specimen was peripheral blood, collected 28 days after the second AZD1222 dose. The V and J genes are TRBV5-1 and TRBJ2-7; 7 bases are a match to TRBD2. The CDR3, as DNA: TGCGCCAGCTCCCCCGGGAGGTTGTACGAGCAGTACTTC. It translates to CASSPGRLYEQYF.